One sample yielded the 13 T cell receptor beta chains listed below, sequenced in a study of beta chain features in type 1 diabetes. Since all of the isolated RNA was reverse transcribed, expressed TCRB transcripts were what got sequenced. The method was immunoSEQ multiplex PCR; TCRdb's version includes in-frame clones alone and lacks a portion of them. The sample has 450,000 or so clones, approximately 10% seen once. What was sequenced was naive CD4+ T cells from blood. Receptors originate from a young woman in good health.

The chain links TRBV7-9 to TRBJ1-4; no clear D. This CDR3 has 16 residues. The ends were cut back, 1 base at V and 2 bases at J, with 11 bases in the middle. CDR1 is SEHNR and CDR2 is FQNEAQ in the germline V gene (reference sequence). In DNA, the CDR3 is TGTGCCAGCAGCTTAGGGGTAGCAGTCACTAATGAAAAACTGTTTTTT. It is translated as CASSLGVAVTNEKLFF.

This clone has a handful of counts. The CDR3 is CASSWESLNYGYTF. As DNA, the CDR3 is TGTGCCAGCAGCTGGGAGTCCCTAAACTATGGCTACACCTTC. The rearrangement joins TRBV7-3 to TRBJ1-2; D remains unclear. The CDR3 has 14 amino acids. Trimming pared 4 bases from V and 2 bases from J, leaving 11 bases between. Looked up from germline, CDR1 is SGHTA and CDR2 is FQGTGA. The variable domain in full, with the rest retrieved from reference TRBV7-3 and TRBJ1-2, is GAGVSQTPSNKVTEKGKYVELRCDPISGHTALYWYRQSLGQGPEFLIYFQGTGAADDSGLPNDRFFAVRPEGSVSTLKIQRTERGDSAVYLCASSWESLNYGYTFGSGTRLTVV.

The rearrangement uses TRBV6-5 and TRBJ2-7; no clear D. The CDR3 totals 15 residues. Trimming pared 11 bases from V and 7 bases from J, leaving 27 bases between. CDR1 and CDR2 from the germline V gene are MNHEY and SVGAGI. The CDR3: CAARRGGSASLEQYF. DNA of the CDR3: TGTGCCGCCCGCCGCGGCGGATCGGCGTCCCTGGAGCAGTACTTC.

The V gene is TRBV19, the J gene TRBJ1-1; TRBD1 is a possible D gene (6 bases). Trimming pared 3 bases from V and 8 bases from J, leaving 13 bases between. The CDR3 is made up of 13 amino acids. Germline assignment: CDR1 LNHDA and CDR2 SQIVND (reference sequence). The CDR3 region has the DNA TGTGCCAGTAGTATTTGGACAGAGGAAGAAGCTTTCTTT. Protein product: CASSIWTEEEAFF. The variable domain in full, completed from reference TRBV19 and TRBJ1-1, reads DGGITQSPKYLFRKEGQNVTLSCEQNLNHDAMYWYRQDPGQGLRLIYYSQIVNDFQKGDIAEGYSVSREKKESFPLTVTSAQKNPTAFYLCASSIWTEEEAFFGQGTRLTVV.

The sample holds a few counts of this clone. The V call is TRBV2, the J call TRBJ1-2; D gene uncertain. The CDR3 totals 12 residues. Germline lookup yields CDR1 SNHLY and CDR2 FYNNEI. Trimming took 3 bases from V and 5 from J, leaving 7 bases between them. The CDR3 DNA sequence: TGTGCCAGCAGTGATGGAGCTTATGGCTACACCTTC. Its protein product is CASSDGAYGYTF.

The table lists this clone with a few counts. This rearrangement joins TRBV29-1 to TRBJ2-5, with D hard to call. Germline CDR1 SQVTM, CDR2 ANQGSEA. The CDR3 is made up of 11 amino acids. Trimming shortened V by 5 bases and J by 2 bases, and 6 bases separated the two germline ends. CDR3 nucleotide sequence: TGCAGCGTTCGAGGTCAAGAGACCCAGTACTTC. Its translation: CSVRGQETQYF.

This clone has just a few counts. This rearrangement joins TRBV18 to TRBJ2-5; weak D call: TRBD1 (6 bases). CDR1 is KGHSH, CDR2 LQKENI, per germline. This CDR3 is 13 amino acids long. With 3 bases removed from V and 4 bases from J, the gap between germline ends came to 9 bases. CDR3 DNA sequence: TGTGCCAGCTCACCCATCAGGGGAGAGACCCAGTACTTC. Translating it yields CASSPIRGETQYF.

This clone was counted only a few times. This chain connects TRBV28 to TRBJ2-3; the D is unclear. Trimming pared 3 bases from V and 2 bases from J, leaving 21 bases between. The CDR3 has 18 residues. Germline V gene lookup returns CDR1 MDHEN and CDR2 SYDVKM. The CDR3 is CASSFPYVRTFLTDTQYF. The CDR3 bases are TGTGCCAGCAGTTTCCCCTATGTACGAACCTTTCTCACAGATACGCAGTATTTT.

The chain carries TRBV4-3 and TRBJ2-7; D not resolved. Trimming left V 1 base short and J 2 bases short, with 9 bases between. The CDR3 runs to 14 residues. Germline CDR1 and CDR2: LGHNA and YSLEER. The CDR3 DNA follows: TGCGCCAGCAGCCAAGGGCCACCAACCTACGAGCAGTACTTC. This codes for CASSQGPPTYEQYF.

This clone has more than one count but fewer than ten. V is TRBV10-3 and J is TRBJ1-5; D uncertain. Trimming removed 6 bases from V and 1 base from J, with 4 bases in between. This CDR3 spans 12 amino acids. The germline V gene encodes CDR1 ENHRY and CDR2 SYGVKD. This chain's CDR3 is CAISQSNQPQHF. For the CDR3, the DNA is TGTGCCATCAGCCAGAGCAATCAGCCCCAGCATTTT.

This clone was observed a few times. The V gene is TRBV5-1, the J gene TRBJ2-1, with D perhaps given as TRBD1 or TRBD2 (5 bases each). The length of the CDR3 is 14 residues. Trimming took off 4 bases at V and 7 bases at J, with 15 bases between the two ends. Germline V gene lookup returns CDR1 SGHRS and CDR2 YFSETQ. The chain's CDR3 is CASSRDRGVNEQFF. CDR3 DNA sequence: TGCGCCAGCAGCCGGGACCGGGGTGTGAATGAGCAGTTCTTC.

This clone appeared a few times. The chain employs TRBV5-1 and TRBJ2-5; a possible D gene is TRBD2 (5 bases). Between the trimmed V and J ends, which lost 0 bases and 3 bases, there was a span of 9 bases. CDR1 is SGHRS, CDR2 YFSETQ, per germline. The CDR3 sequence is 14 residues long. The CDR3 DNA reads TGCGCCAGCAGCTTGGTCCTAGCTGAAGAGACCCAGTACTTC. Its translation is CASSLVLAEETQYF.

This clone was recorded a few times. This CDR3 is CASSVAAVYNEQFF. In DNA form, the CDR3 reads TGTGCCAGCAGCGTAGCGGCAGTCTACAATGAGCAGTTCTTC. The chain employs TRBV9 and TRBJ2-1, with D hard to call. The CDR3 totals 14 residues. Germline V gene sequence: CDR1 SGDLS, CDR2 YYNGEE. Trimming stripped 0 bases from V and 3 bases from J, with 7 bases between.